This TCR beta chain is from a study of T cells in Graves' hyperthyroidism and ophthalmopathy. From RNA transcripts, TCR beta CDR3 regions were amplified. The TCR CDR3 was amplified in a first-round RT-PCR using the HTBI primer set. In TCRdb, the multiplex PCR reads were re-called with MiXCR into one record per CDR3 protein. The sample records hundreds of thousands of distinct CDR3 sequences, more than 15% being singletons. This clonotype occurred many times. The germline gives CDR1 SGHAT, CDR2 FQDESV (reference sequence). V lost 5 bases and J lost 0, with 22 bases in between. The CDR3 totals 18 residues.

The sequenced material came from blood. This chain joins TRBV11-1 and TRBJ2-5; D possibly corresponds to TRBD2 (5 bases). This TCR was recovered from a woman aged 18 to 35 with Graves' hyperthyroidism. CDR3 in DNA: TGTGCCAGCAGCCCTCACATAGGAGGCGGACTGTACCAAGAGACCCAGTACTTC. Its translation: CASSPHIGGGLYQETQYF.